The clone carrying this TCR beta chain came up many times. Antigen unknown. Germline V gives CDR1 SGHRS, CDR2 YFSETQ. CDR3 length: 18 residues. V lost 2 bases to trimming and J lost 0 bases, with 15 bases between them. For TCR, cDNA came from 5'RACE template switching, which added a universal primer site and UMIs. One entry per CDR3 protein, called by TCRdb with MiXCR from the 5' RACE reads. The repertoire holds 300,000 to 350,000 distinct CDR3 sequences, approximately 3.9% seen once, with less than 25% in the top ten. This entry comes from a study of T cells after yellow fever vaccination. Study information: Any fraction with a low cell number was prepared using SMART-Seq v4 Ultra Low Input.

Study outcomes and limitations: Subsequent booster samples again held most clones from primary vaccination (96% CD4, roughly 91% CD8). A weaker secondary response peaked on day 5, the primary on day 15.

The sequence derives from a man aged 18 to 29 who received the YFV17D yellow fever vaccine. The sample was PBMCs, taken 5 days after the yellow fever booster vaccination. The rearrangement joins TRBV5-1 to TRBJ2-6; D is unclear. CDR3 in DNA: TGCGCCAGCAGCTTAACGCCAAGACCCATCTCTGGGGCCAACGTCCTGACTTTC. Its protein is CASSLTPRPISGANVLTF.